Below are 28 T cell receptor beta chains sequenced from a single sample in a study. Treg sorting used a CD4+CD25+CD127-/low gate. A single record per CDR3 protein comes from TCRdb applying MiXCR to the 5' RACE reads. The table lists fewer than 75,000 distinct CDR3 sequences, less than 30% of them singletons. The sample consisted of tumor-infiltrating Tregs sorted from the breast tumor. These TCRs come from a female donor with breast cancer.

This chain connects TRBV7-9 to TRBJ2-2, with TRBD2 matching 14 bases. The CDR3 runs to 18 residues. The junction had 6 bases not matched to a gene; V was cut back by 1 base and J by 5 bases. Per germline, CDR1 SEHNR and CDR2 FQNEAQ (reference sequence). CDR3 nucleotides: TGTGCCAGCAGCTTAGAAGGGGGACTAGCGGGAGATACCGGGGAGCTGTTTTTT. Amino acids: CASSLEGGLAGDTGELFF.

The chain combines TRBV24-1 with TRBJ2-5; D may correspond to TRBD1 or TRBD2 (5 bases each). The germline gives CDR1 KGHDR, CDR2 SFDVKD. The germline V and J ends were trimmed by 5 bases and 2 bases, with 14 bases remaining between them. This CDR3 spans 15 amino acids. The CDR3 protein is CATSGQLGGQETQYF. CDR3 bases: TGTGCCACCAGTGGCCAGCTTGGGGGTCAAGAGACCCAGTACTTC.

CDR3 DNA: TGTGCCAGCAGCAAAGAAACGGGACAAACATACGAGCAGTACTTC. It yields the protein CASSKETGQTYEQYF. The rearrangement joins TRBV11-3 to TRBJ2-7, with D possibly TRBD1 on 6 matching bases. The germline V gene encodes CDR1 SGHNT and CDR2 YENEEA. There are 15 residues in the CDR3. Trimming left V 5 bases short and J 4 bases short, with 18 bases between.

This clonotype was picked up a small number of times. The rearrangement joins TRBV6-6 to TRBJ2-7, with D possibly TRBD1 on 6 matching bases. The V end was cut by 6 bases, the J end by 2 bases, with 17 bases between. Germline CDR1 and CDR2: MNHNY and SVGAGI (reference sequence). The CDR3 sequence is 15 residues long. CDR3 sequence: CASRRDGQTPYEQYF. Here the CDR3 DNA reads TGTGCCAGCAGGAGAGATGGACAGACCCCCTACGAGCAGTACTTC.

For this clonotype: A clone one base away is much larger, so this may be a read error. This rearrangement joins TRBV7-2 to TRBJ2-4; D might be TRBD1 (5 bases). The CDR3 is 15 amino acids. Germline CDR1 reads SGHTA; CDR2 reads FQGNSA. The CDR3 sequence: CAGSVKLSGLNIQYF. For the CDR3, the DNA is TGTGCCGGCAGCGTCAAATTGTCAGGGCTAAACATTCAGTACTTC.

The chain uses TRBV4-2 and TRBJ2-3; no clear D. Per the germline V gene, CDR1 is LGHNA and CDR2 is YNFKEQ. CDR3 length equals 15 residues. V was trimmed by 0 bases and J by 2 bases, leaving 9 bases between them. The CDR3 nucleotides read TGTGCCAGCAGCCAAGACGGTTCCCTCACAGATACGCAGTATTTT. Encoded protein: CASSQDGSLTDTQYF.

This chain joins TRBV5-1 and TRBJ2-7; the match to TRBD1 covers 8 bases. Germline CDR1 is SGHRS and CDR2 is YFSETQ. The CDR3 consists of 17 residues. V shed 0 bases, J shed 2 bases, and the junction held 10 bases outside the gene matches. The CDR3: CASSLEGWTGSPYEQYF. The DNA for the CDR3 is TGCGCCAGCAGCTTGGAGGGTTGGACAGGGAGTCCCTACGAGCAGTACTTC.

This clonotype has just a few counts. The V gene is TRBV19, the J gene TRBJ1-1, with 8 positions matching TRBD1. Losses at the gene ends were 5 bases for V and 0 bases for J; bases not matched to a gene: 5. CDR1 is LNHDA and CDR2 is SQIVND in the germline V gene (reference sequence). The CDR3 is made up of 15 amino acids. DNA of the CDR3: TGTGCCAGTAGTCCGTTGGACAGGGTGAACACTGAAGCTTTCTTT. Amino acid sequence: CASSPLDRVNTEAFF.

This clonotype was picked up a small number of times. The rearrangement links TRBV10-3 to TRBJ2-1; no clear D gene. In germline, CDR1 is ENHRY, CDR2 SYGVKD. Trimming took off 4 bases at V and 2 bases at J, with 12 bases between the two ends. The length of the CDR3 is 15 residues. CDR3 nucleotides: TGTGCCATCAGTGCGGAGTCGCGCCCCTACAATGAGCAGTTCTTC. Residues: CAISAESRPYNEQFF.

This rearrangement joins TRBV6-1 to TRBJ2-1; 11 bases match TRBD1. The CDR3 sequence is 16 residues long. Germline trimming cut 7 bases from V and 8 bases from J; bases unmatched to any gene: 13. CDR1 is MNHNS, CDR2 SASEGT, per germline. The CDR3 DNA follows: TGTGCCAGCAAAGAGGATTCGGGACAGGGGGGCGATGAGCAGTTCTTC. Translation gives CASKEDSGQGGDEQFF.

This chain joins TRBV11-2 and TRBJ2-5; D might be TRBD2 (6 bases). The V end was cut by 7 bases, the J end by 2 bases, with 17 bases between. From germline, CDR1 is SGHAT and CDR2 FQNNGV. The CDR3 has 15 residues. DNA for the CDR3: TGTGCCAGCACCATTACAAGGCGGGGACAAGAGACCCAGTACTTC. It encodes CASTITRRGQETQYF. Variable domain in full (rest from reference TRBV11-2 and TRBJ2-5): EAGVAQSPRYKIIEKRQSVAFWCNPISGHATLYWYQQILGQGPKLLIQFQNNGVVDDSQLPKDRFSAERLKGVDSTLKIQPAKLEDSAVYLCASTITRRGQETQYFGPGTRLLVL.

Many counts were recorded for this clonotype. The gene calls are TRBV4-2 and TRBJ2-1, with unresolved D. V was clipped by 1 base and J by 8 bases, with 9 bases between them. The germline gives CDR1 LGHNA, CDR2 YNFKEQ. CDR3 length: 13 amino acids. The CDR3 loop reads CASSQASSDEQFF. The CDR3 nucleotides are TGTGCCAGCAGCCAAGCCAGCAGTGATGAGCAGTTCTTC.

The table lists this clonotype with a few counts. The chain links TRBV12-3 or TRBV12-4 to TRBJ2-1; D gene ambiguous. V lost 3 bases to trimming and J lost 8 bases, with 5 bases between them. The CDR3 runs to 11 residues. CDR3 residues: CASSFSDEQFF. The CDR3 nucleotides read TGTGCCAGCAGTTTTTCGGATGAGCAGTTCTTC.

V is TRBV30 and J is TRBJ2-5, with TRBD1 matching over 8 bases. Trimming took 2 bases from V and 4 from J; bases not matched to a gene: 6. CDR1 and CDR2 (germline): GTSNPN, SVGIG (reference sequence). The CDR3 extends over 14 amino acids. The chain's CDR3 is CAWSLQGVGETQYF. CDR3 bases: TGTGCCTGGAGTCTACAGGGGGTTGGAGAGACCCAGTACTTC.

Relative to its sample, this clonotype is medium-sized (0.01 to 0.1%). The chain uses TRBV6-1 and TRBJ2-3; 10 nucleotides line up with TRBD2. Looked up from germline, CDR1 is MNHNS and CDR2 is SASEGT. Trimming removed 7 bases from V and 5 bases from J; junction bases left unmatched: 9. The CDR3 runs 15 residues. The CDR3 DNA sequence: TGTGCCAGCAACCGAGCGGGGGGGGCAGGAGATACGCAGTATTTT. This codes for CASNRAGGAGDTQYF.

The V call is TRBV28, the J call TRBJ1-2, with unresolved D. Between the trimmed V and J ends, which lost 3 bases and 2 bases, there was a span of 7 bases. Looked up from germline, CDR1 is MDHEN and CDR2 is SYDVKM. The CDR3 contains 13 residues. The CDR3 sequence is CASSFTENYGYTF. CDR3 DNA sequence: TGTGCCAGCAGTTTTACAGAGAACTATGGCTACACCTTC.

In regard to this clonotype: Sequence at one end of the junction differs from germline and may be a read error. This chain connects TRBV5-1 to TRBJ2-5; 7 nucleotides align to TRBD2. The CDR3 spans 17 residues. Germline assignment: CDR1 SGHRS and CDR2 YFSETQ. CDR3 coding DNA: TGCGCCAGCAGCCGGGATGCTTCTCCGGGACTAAAAGAGACCCGGTACTTC. Its translation is CASSRDASPGLKETRYF.

This clonotype occurred many times. V is TRBV4-1 and J is TRBJ1-3; the D is unclear. V was trimmed by 1 base and J by 0 bases, leaving 22 bases between them. Germline loops: CDR1 MGHRA, CDR2 YSYEKL. There are 20 residues in the CDR3. CDR3 sequence (DNA): TGCGCCAGCAGCCAAGGGATCAACCCGATCCTACAAAGCTCTGGAAACACCATATATTTT. Its protein is CASSQGINPILQSSGNTIYF.

The chain is built from TRBV4-2 and TRBJ1-1; D not certain. Germline assignment: CDR1 LGHNA and CDR2 YNFKEQ. CDR3 length: 16 amino acids. Trimming left V 4 bases short and J 1 base short, with 16 bases between. The CDR3 spells CASSPGVALENTEAFF. CDR3 coding DNA: TGTGCCAGCAGCCCAGGTGTAGCACTAGAGAACACTGAAGCTTTCTTT.

This clonotype was counted between two and nine times. The genes are TRBV12-3 or TRBV12-4 and TRBJ2-4; TRBD2 agrees at 7 bases. The CDR3 consists of 16 residues. The V gene end was trimmed by 5 bases and the J gene end by 0 bases; junction bases not matched to a gene: 7. CDR3 in DNA: TGTGCCAGCAGTGGACCGGGAGGTATAGCCAAAAACATTCAGTACTTC. Translation: CASSGPGGIAKNIQYF.

The V gene is TRBV6-2 or TRBV6-3, the J gene TRBJ1-2; 9 bases agree with TRBD1. This CDR3 is built from 13 residues. J lost 7 bases, V lost 5 bases, and 5 bases had no gene match. Germline V gene lookup returns CDR1 MNHEY and CDR2 SVGEGT. This CDR3 is CASSPDRGSGYTF. For the CDR3, the DNA is TGTGCCAGCAGTCCGGACAGGGGCAGTGGCTACACCTTC.

A word on this clonotype: A read error may explain this, as a much larger clone is one base away. The chain employs TRBV5-1 and TRBJ1-1, with a weak D call TRBD1 (5 bases). The germline gives CDR1 SGHRS, CDR2 YFSETQ. This CDR3 has 15 residues. The ends were cut back, 3 bases at V and 1 base at J, with 13 bases in the middle. CDR3 residues: CASSSKGLGNTEAFF. The CDR3 DNA reads as TGCGCCAGCAGCTCCAAGGGACTGGGGAACACTGAAGCTTTCTTT.

This clonotype was counted only a few times. The chain combines TRBV4-1 with TRBJ1-1; D not certain. CDR1 and CDR2 from the germline V gene are MGHRA and YSYEKL. V dropped 6 bases and J dropped 10 bases, with 12 bases sitting between them. CDR3 size: 11 residues. The CDR3 DNA reads as TGCGCCAGCAGTCAAAGCGGCGTAGCTTTCTTT. Amino acids: CASSQSGVAFF.

This clonotype came up a few times. This sequence joins TRBV7-2 and TRBJ2-3; D might be TRBD1 (6 bases). Germline V lookup: CDR1 SGHTA, CDR2 FQGNSA. V shed 5 bases and J shed 6 bases, with 12 bases lying between them. This CDR3 contains 13 residues. The CDR3 bases are TGTGCCAGCAGCCACAATCAGGGGGATACGCAGTATTTT. Translation: CASSHNQGDTQYF.

This clonotype was seen a few times. The chain is built from TRBV25-1 and TRBJ1-2; D call uncertain. The germline V gene has CDR1 MGHDK and CDR2 SYGVNS. V was trimmed by 3 bases and J by 6 bases, leaving 8 bases between them. CDR3 size: 12 residues. The CDR3 loop is CASSDGPDGYTF. CDR3 in DNA: TGTGCCAGCAGTGACGGGCCTGATGGCTACACCTTC.

This clonotype was detected many times. The V and J genes are TRBV6-1 and TRBJ2-5; TRBD2 agrees at 7 bases. J was trimmed by 5 bases and V by 2 bases; bases with no gene match: 11. This CDR3 region has 16 residues. The germline CDR1 and CDR2 sequences are MNHNS and SASEGT. The CDR3 is CASSESPRREHETQYF. CDR3 sequence (DNA): TGTGCCAGCAGTGAATCCCCCCGGCGGGAGCACGAGACCCAGTACTTC.

This clonotype was seen more than once but under ten times. The chain joins TRBV6-2 or TRBV6-3 to TRBJ2-7; 11 positions match TRBD2. This CDR3 has 17 residues. Germline CDR1 MNHEY, CDR2 SVGEGT. Trimming at V came to 7 bases and at J to 3 bases, leaving 14 bases not matched to a gene. Here the CDR3 DNA reads TGTGCCAGCAATCAGGGACTAGCGGTAAGATCCCTCTACGAGCAGTACTTC. Protein sequence: CASNQGLAVRSLYEQYF.

This chain connects TRBV27 to TRBJ2-7, with a tentative D call TRBD1 (5 bases). From germline, CDR1 is MNHEY and CDR2 SMNVEV (reference sequence). The ends were cut back, 8 bases at V and 6 bases at J, with 17 bases in the middle. The CDR3 length is 13 residues. The CDR3 here is CASAAQGQLEQYF. The CDR3 coding sequence is TGTGCCAGCGCAGCGCAGGGTCAACTCGAGCAGTACTTC.